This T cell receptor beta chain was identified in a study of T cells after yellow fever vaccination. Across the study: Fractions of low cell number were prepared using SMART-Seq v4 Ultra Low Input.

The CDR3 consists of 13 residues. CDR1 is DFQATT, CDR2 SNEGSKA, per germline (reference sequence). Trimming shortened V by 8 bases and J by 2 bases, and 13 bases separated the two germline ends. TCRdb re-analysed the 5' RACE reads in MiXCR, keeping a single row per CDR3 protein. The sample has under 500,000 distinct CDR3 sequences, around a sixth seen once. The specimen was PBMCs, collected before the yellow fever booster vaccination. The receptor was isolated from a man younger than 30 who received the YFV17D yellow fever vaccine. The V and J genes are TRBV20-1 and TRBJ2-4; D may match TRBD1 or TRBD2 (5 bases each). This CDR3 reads CSHWDLTKNIQYF. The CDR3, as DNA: TGCAGTCACTGGGACCTAACCAAAAACATTCAGTACTTC.